These 14 T cell receptor beta chains share one sample of origin, sequenced in a study of T cell repertoires in cytomegalovirus infection. MiXCR, applied by TCRdb to the reads, yields one record per CDR3 protein. The sample lists around 530,000 distinct CDR3 sequences, 26% occurring once. The specimen sequenced was PBMCs. The receptors derive from a human donor in good health (CMV status not recorded). Some clones in this sample may be carry-over from other donors' samples.

The table lists this clonotype with many counts. The V and J genes are TRBV7-2 and TRBJ2-2, with TRBD2 matching 8 bases. The CDR3 has 15 amino acids. Germline values: CDR1 SGHTA, CDR2 FQGNSA. J gave up 5 bases and V 8 bases, and 10 bases lay outside the gene matches. The CDR3 protein is CASRYGTRGTGELFF. The CDR3 nucleotides are TGTGCCAGCCGATACGGGACTAGAGGGACCGGGGAGCTGTTTTTT.

This clonotype was counted between two and nine times. The chain recombines TRBV6-1 with TRBJ2-4; D unclear. V dropped 5 bases and J dropped 6 bases, with 11 bases sitting between them. This CDR3 spans 13 amino acids. Germline V lookup: CDR1 MNHNS, CDR2 SASEGT. CDR3 sequence: CASSLDPTNIQYF. The CDR3 region has the DNA TGTGCCAGCAGTCTAGACCCCACAAACATTCAGTACTTC.

The V and J genes are TRBV12-3 or TRBV12-4 and TRBJ2-1; 13 nucleotides line up with TRBD2. V dropped 5 bases and J dropped 8; count of bases not matched to a gene: 9. The CDR3 extends over 16 amino acids. CDR3 nucleotides: TGTGCCAGCAGTGCCCGACTAGCGGGAGGAGAAGATGAGCAGTTCTTC. It encodes CASSARLAGGEDEQFF.

The V and J genes are TRBV19 and TRBJ1-4; D remains ambiguous. The CDR3 covers 14 residues. CDR1 is LNHDA and CDR2 is SQIVND in the germline V gene (reference sequence). V dropped 6 bases and J dropped 0 bases, with 8 bases sitting between them. The CDR3 is CASRRPTTNEKLFF. CDR3 coding DNA: TGTGCCAGTAGGCGCCCAACAACTAATGAAAAACTGTTTTTT.

The V and J genes are TRBV9 and TRBJ2-2, with 7 nucleotides matching TRBD1. Germline V gene sequence: CDR1 SGDLS, CDR2 YYNGEE. The CDR3 covers 16 residues. The ends lost 4 bases at V and 3 bases at J; junction bases unmatched: 9. The CDR3: CASSSRQGRDTGELFF. The CDR3 coding sequence is TGTGCCAGCAGCTCTCGACAGGGCCGGGACACCGGGGAGCTGTTTTTT.

Remarks on this clonotype: Being one base from a much bigger clone, this may be a read error. The V call is TRBV7-8, the J call TRBJ2-5, with D possibly TRBD2 on 6 matching bases. This CDR3 has 15 residues. From germline, CDR1 is SGHVS and CDR2 FQNEAQ. CDR3 DNA sequence: TGTGCCAACAGCCTGGAGAGCGGGCTTCAAGAGACCCAGTACTTC. Translated, it gives CANSLESGLQETQYF.

The chain combines TRBV6-1 with TRBJ1-5, with D possibly matching TRBD1 (6 bases). The V gene's germline CDR1 is MNHNS and CDR2 SASEGT. CDR3 length: 14 residues. Trimming left V 8 bases short and J 2 bases short, with 13 bases between. The CDR3 region is CASRQEGGNQPQHF. Written as DNA, the CDR3 is TGTGCCAGCCGCCAAGAGGGGGGCAATCAGCCCCAGCATTTT.

This clonotype was counted a single time. The chain links TRBV5-1 to TRBJ2-3, with 12 bases that match TRBD2. Germline V CDR1 and CDR2: SGHRS, YFSETQ. V lost 4 bases to trimming and J lost 5 bases; unmatched junction nucleotides: 14. The CDR3 consists of 18 residues. This chain's CDR3 is CASSVQSRLAGVVDTQYF. The CDR3 DNA sequence: TGCGCCAGCAGCGTTCAAAGCAGACTAGCGGGAGTGGTAGATACGCAGTATTTT.

This chain joins TRBV7-2 and TRBJ2-3; 12 bases are a match to TRBD2. V was clipped by 5 bases and J by 1 base; unmatched bases: 13. The CDR3 is 19 residues long. Germline V gene lookup returns CDR1 SGHTA and CDR2 FQGNSA. CDR3: CASSPRRRLAGVGTDTQYF. For the CDR3, the DNA is TGTGCCAGCAGCCCAAGAAGGAGACTAGCGGGAGTGGGCACAGATACGCAGTATTTT.

V is TRBV7-2 and J is TRBJ2-2; 10 nucleotides match TRBD1. With V trimmed by 6 bases and J by 1 base, 8 bases remained unmatched. The CDR3 has 17 amino acids. The germline gives CDR1 SGHTA, CDR2 FQGNSA. The CDR3 loop reads CASRLGQGMVNTGELFF. CDR3 coding DNA: TGTGCCAGCAGACTGGGACAGGGGATGGTGAACACCGGGGAGCTGTTTTTT.

This chain uses TRBV7-2 with TRBJ1-1; D not resolved. This CDR3 is 13 amino acids long. CDR1 and CDR2 (germline): SGHTA, FQGNSA. The V gene lost 0 bases and the J gene lost 5 bases, with 7 bases spanning the gap. The CDR3 protein is CASSLAVETEAFF. The DNA for the CDR3 is TGTGCCAGCAGCTTAGCGGTGGAAACTGAAGCTTTCTTT. Full variable domain (remainder filled in from reference TRBV7-2 and TRBJ1-1): GAGVSQSPSNKVTEKGKDVELRCDPISGHTALYWYRQSLGQGLEFLIYFQGNSAPDKSGLPSDRFSAERTGGSVSTLTIQRTQQEDSAVYLCASSLAVETEAFFGQGTRLTVV.

Turning to this clonotype: A read error may explain this, as a much larger clone is one base away. This sequence joins TRBV7-2 and TRBJ1-5, with 7 bases aligning to TRBD1. Germline assignment: CDR1 SGHTA and CDR2 FQGNSA. CDR3 length: 15 residues. The J segment lost 7 bases and the V segment lost 2 bases, leaving 8 bases of the junction unmatched. CDR3: CASSLTRDSRQPQHF. In nucleotides, the CDR3 is TGTGCCAGCAGCTTAACCAGGGACAGTAGGCAGCCCCAGCATTTT.

The V and J genes are TRBV4-3 and TRBJ1-3; 9 bases fit TRBD1. V gave up 4 bases and J gave up 1 base; unmatched junction bases: 5. The CDR3 spans 16 residues. The germline V gene has CDR1 LGHNA and CDR2 YSLEER. The CDR3 DNA reads as TGCGCCAGCAGCCCACTCGACAGGGGGTCTGGAAACACCATATATTTT. Amino acids: CASSPLDRGSGNTIYF.

This clonotype was observed at least ten times. The CDR3 sequence is CASRGDSGDANHAGELFF. CDR3 bases: TGTGCCAGCAGGGGAGATAGCGGGGACGCAAATCACGCCGGGGAGCTGTTTTTT. The rearrangement joins TRBV11-2 to TRBJ2-2, with 8 positions matching TRBD2. Germline V gene lookup returns CDR1 SGHAT and CDR2 FQNNGV. This CDR3 contains 18 residues. The V and J ends lost 6 bases and 6 bases, in that order; junction bases with no gene match: 18.